This T cell receptor (beta chain) is drawn from a study of shared clonotypes between healthy human individuals (dated by TCRdb to the early 2020s). For the study in its entirety: The cohort comprised a couple of women and a few men aged 18 to 49 years. For each donor, CD4 naive and CD4 memory were each given three plates, CD8 naive was given two plates, and CD8 memory was given one plate. Blood TCR repertoires of about five healthy adults were deeply sequenced to estimate repertoire size and the extent of clonotype sharing between individuals. To increase sequencing depth and limit assay-specific biases, different laboratories used diverse techniques to prepare libraries and sequence TCR repertoires. Each donor's leukapheresis produced roughly between roughly 0.9 and 9 billion PBMCs.

TCR CDR3 regions were amplified from genomic DNA by multiplex PCR using the deep immunoSEQ assay. Extracted genomic DNA from each cell subset was distributed evenly across all wells of several immunoSEQ 96-well plates, and each plate was treated as a replicate. For sorted subsets, around 200 ng genomic DNA, equal to tens of thousands of T cell genomes, was loaded into each replicate PCR. Purified libraries were measured with a Qubit 3.0 fluorometer, size-checked on a Bioanalyzer 2100, and measured again with the KAPA Library Quantification kit. A separate single-read 150-cycle Illumina NextSeq 550 flow cell was used to sequence each immunoSEQ 96-well plate. In the source study's methods: Because only junctional sequences without quality scores were contained in the immunoSEQ output, filtering matching that applied to full-length reads could not be performed. Sequences were annotated with PyIR, a Python wrapper for IgBLAST v1.9, and V/J genes and CDR3 were assigned using IMGT germline references. Reads were removed for weak V/J assignments (E-value above 1e-6), missing CDR3, stop codons, out-of-frame junctions, or ambiguous translated residues. A V3J clonotype was defined by an identical inferred V gene, J gene, and CDR3 amino acid sequence. Percentage overlap between repertoires was computed as shared unique clonotypes divided by the size of the smaller repertoire. Three approaches were used to assess repertoire richness: RTK rarefaction, the Chao1 estimator, and Recon v2.1 estimates of unobserved clonotypes. Generation probabilities for all TCRbeta clonotypes obtained by the gDNA method from a handful of donors were computed using OLGA. TCRdb carries this immuneACCESS record with in-frame sequences only. Its versions omit some clonotypes, under half of them owing to an unresolved V gene in the studies checked, with the rest unexplained. Clone size and the V and J calls come from that table; the DNA yielded D and trimming. In all, the sample holds roughly 2.6 million clones, and around 94% of those were seen once. Roughly 0.15% of the sample goes to the ten largest clones.

Overall study results and their limits: Sampling was restricted to blood, and TCR repertoires in tissue are likely to differ from TCR repertoires in blood. Rarefaction of sorted-subset datasets indicated incomplete sequencing despite the large sequencing depth. Across a few donors, approximately 5% of naive CD4, 3.5% of naive CD8, roughly 2.3% of memory CD4, and about 0.44% of memory CD8 clonotypes were shared. Estimated clonotype richness was generally larger for naive than for memory subsets. Pairwise subsampling indicated that sequencing depth was expected to affect the degree of clonotype sharing among donors. The small number of donors limited the genetic and exposure-history diversity represented. Clonotypes shared by all four sorted-subset donors showed higher generation probabilities than non-shared clonotypes.

The donors were healthy, HIV-negative adults who had no recently reported acute infections or vaccinations. Every donor was a Caucasian adult residing in Nashville, Tennessee, USA. CD4+ T cells were enriched by magnetic negative selection, after which naive cells were positively selected on CD45RA and the negative fraction was taken as the memory subset. Blood was obtained by leukapheresis, after which PBMCs were separated by Ficoll-Histopaque density gradient centrifugation and cryopreserved in liquid nitrogen vapor phase. Analytical flow cytometry was used to check the purity and quantity of each magnetically sorted T cell population. Genomic DNA was isolated from every sorted fraction and measured by UV absorbance on a Nanodrop 2000c. The trim is 2 bases for V and 0 bases for J, with a gap of 4 bases between the germline ends. Taken from the germline V gene, the CDR1 and CDR2 loops are MNHEY and SVGAGI. Spanning cysteine to phenylalanine, the CDR3 consists of 14 amino acids. The only DNA kept is the CDR3, 42 bases in frame from the first base.

On this clone: Its recognized antigen is unknown. No base-level quality is on record; no much larger clone is a single base apart. This specimen includes other DNA sequences encoding the same CDR3.

Sample: naive CD4+ T cells sorted from blood. The sample's cell subset or site, from its label and the paper: CD45RA+ positively selected. The receptor was isolated from a man between 18 and 29 years old in good health. This chain is built from TRBV6-5 and TRBJ1-4; the D gene is not confidently resolved. The base sequence is TGTGCCAGCAGTTACACAGCAACTAATGAAAAACTGTTTTTT. Its amino acids are CASSYTATNEKLFF.